The T cell receptor (beta chain) under discussion was sequenced for a study of cytomegalovirus exposure and HLA in healthy donors. From the 120-subject validation cohort, which was separate from the approximately 720-subject first cohort, the donors were drawn. The CDR3 is 15 amino acids. Germline-derived CDR1 and CDR2 are MNHEY and SMNVEV (reference sequence). V was trimmed by 5 bases and J by 2 bases, leaving 12 bases between them. Sequenced by immunoSEQ multiplex PCR; TCRdb stores in-frame clones only, minus some. The table includes 20,000 to 25,000 clones, around 97% detected once. Sample: PBMCs. The source of this sequence is a man aged 25-45 years in good health and CMV-seropositive. The chain recombines TRBV27 with TRBJ2-2; D possibly corresponds to TRBD1 (6 bases). CDR3 amino acids: CASSPRQVNTGELFF. The CDR3 DNA follows: TGTGCCAGCAGTCCCAGACAGGTCAACACCGGGGAGCTGTTTTTT.